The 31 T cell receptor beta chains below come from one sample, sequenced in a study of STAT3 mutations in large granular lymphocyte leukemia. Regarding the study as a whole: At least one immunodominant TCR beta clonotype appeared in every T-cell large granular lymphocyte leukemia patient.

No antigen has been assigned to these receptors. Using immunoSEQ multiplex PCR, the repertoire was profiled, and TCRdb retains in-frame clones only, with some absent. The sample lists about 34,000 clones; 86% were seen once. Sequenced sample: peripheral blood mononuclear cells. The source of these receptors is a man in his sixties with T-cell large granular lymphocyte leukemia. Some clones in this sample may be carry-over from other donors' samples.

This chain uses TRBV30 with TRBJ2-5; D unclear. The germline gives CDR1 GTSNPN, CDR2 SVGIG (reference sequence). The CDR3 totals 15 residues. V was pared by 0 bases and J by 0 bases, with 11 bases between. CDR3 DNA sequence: TGTGCCTGGAGTGTACCCGGGCAGTACCAAGAGACCCAGTACTTC. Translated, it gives CAWSVPGQYQETQYF.

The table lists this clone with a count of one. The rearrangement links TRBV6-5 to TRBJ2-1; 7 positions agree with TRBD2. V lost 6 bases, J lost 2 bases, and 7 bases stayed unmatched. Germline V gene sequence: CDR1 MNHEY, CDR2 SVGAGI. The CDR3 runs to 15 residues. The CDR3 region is CASSIAGAPYNEQFF. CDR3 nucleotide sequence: TGTGCCAGCAGCATCGCGGGAGCCCCCTACAATGAGCAGTTCTTC.

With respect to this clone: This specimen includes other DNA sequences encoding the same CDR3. Written as DNA, the CDR3 is TGTGCCAGCTCACCGGACAGGAATCAGCCCCAGCATTTT. Translation gives CASSPDRNQPQHF. This sequence joins TRBV18 and TRBJ1-5; 7 bases align to TRBD1. The V and J ends lost 3 bases and 4 bases, in that order; junction bases with no gene match: 0. Per the germline V gene, CDR1 is KGHSH and CDR2 is LQKENI. This CDR3 region has 13 residues.

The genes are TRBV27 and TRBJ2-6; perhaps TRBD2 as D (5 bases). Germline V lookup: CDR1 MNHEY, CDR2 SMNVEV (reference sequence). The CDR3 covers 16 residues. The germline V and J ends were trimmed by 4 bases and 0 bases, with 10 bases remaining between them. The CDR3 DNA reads TGTGCCAGCAGTTACGGGGATAGCTCTGGGGCCAACGTCCTGACTTTC. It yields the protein CASSYGDSSGANVLTF.

CDR3 region: CATSRVRGQGNTGELFF. Written as DNA, the CDR3 is TGTGCCACCAGCAGAGTTAGAGGACAGGGCAACACCGGGGAGCTGTTTTTT. The chain employs TRBV15 and TRBJ2-2, with 8 bases fitting TRBD1. This CDR3 comprises 17 residues. V lost 1 base to trimming and J lost 2 bases; unmatched junction nucleotides: 6. Germline CDR1 and CDR2: LNHNV and YYDKDF (reference sequence).

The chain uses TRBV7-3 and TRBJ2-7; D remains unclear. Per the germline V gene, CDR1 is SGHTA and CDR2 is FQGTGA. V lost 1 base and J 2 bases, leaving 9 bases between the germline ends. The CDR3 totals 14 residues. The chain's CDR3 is CASSLNANTYEQYF. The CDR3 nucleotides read TGTGCCAGCAGCTTAAACGCCAATACCTACGAGCAGTACTTC.

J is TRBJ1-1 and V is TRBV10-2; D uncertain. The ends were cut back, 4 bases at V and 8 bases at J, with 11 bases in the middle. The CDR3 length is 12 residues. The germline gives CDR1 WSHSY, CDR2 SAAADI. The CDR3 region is CASSGAGIEAFF. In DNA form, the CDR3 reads TGCGCCAGCAGTGGGGCCGGGATAGAAGCTTTCTTT.

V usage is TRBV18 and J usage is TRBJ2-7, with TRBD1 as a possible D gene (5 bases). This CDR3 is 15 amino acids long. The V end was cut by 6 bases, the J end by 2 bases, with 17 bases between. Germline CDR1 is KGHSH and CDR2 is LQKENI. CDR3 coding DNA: TGTGCCAGCTCGCCTACAGGAACAGTAGCCTACGAGCAGTACTTC. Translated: CASSPTGTVAYEQYF. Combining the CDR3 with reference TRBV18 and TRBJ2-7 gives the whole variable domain NAGVMQNPRHLVRRRGQEARLRCSPMKGHSHVYWYRQLPEEGLKFMVYLQKENIIDESGMPKERFSAEFPKEGPSILRIQQVVRGDSAAYFCASSPTGTVAYEQYFGPGTRLTVT.

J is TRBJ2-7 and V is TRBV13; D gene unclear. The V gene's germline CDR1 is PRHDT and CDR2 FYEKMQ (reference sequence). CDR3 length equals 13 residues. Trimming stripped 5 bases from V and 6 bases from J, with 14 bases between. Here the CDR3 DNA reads TGTGCCAGCAGCCGAACCCGGGCCTCCGAGCAGTACTTC. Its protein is CASSRTRASEQYF. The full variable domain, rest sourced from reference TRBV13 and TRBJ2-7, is AAGVIQSPRHLIKEKRETATLKCYPIPRHDTVYWYQQGPGQDPQFLISFYEKMQSDKGSIPDRFSAQQFSDYHSELNMSSLELGDSALYFCASSRTRASEQYFGPGTRLTVT.

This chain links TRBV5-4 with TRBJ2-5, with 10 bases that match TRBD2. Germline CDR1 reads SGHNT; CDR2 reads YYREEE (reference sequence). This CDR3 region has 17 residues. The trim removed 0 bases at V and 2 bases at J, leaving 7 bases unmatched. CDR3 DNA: TGTGCCAGCAGCTTGGAGCCTAGCGGGAGCCTACAAGAGACCCAGTACTTC. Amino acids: CASSLEPSGSLQETQYF.

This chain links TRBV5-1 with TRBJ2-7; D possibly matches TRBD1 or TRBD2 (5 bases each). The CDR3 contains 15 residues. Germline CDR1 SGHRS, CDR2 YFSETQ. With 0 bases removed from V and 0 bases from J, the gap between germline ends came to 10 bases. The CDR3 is CASSLEPGSSYEQYF. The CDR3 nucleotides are TGCGCCAGCAGCTTGGAACCAGGGAGCTCCTACGAGCAGTACTTC.

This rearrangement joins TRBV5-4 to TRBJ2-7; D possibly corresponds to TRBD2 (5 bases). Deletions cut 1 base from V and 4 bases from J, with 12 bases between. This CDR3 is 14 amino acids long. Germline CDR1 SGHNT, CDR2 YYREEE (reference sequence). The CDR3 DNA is TGTGCCAGCAGCTTGCGGGGAGTACGATACGAGCAGTACTTC. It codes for CASSLRGVRYEQYF.

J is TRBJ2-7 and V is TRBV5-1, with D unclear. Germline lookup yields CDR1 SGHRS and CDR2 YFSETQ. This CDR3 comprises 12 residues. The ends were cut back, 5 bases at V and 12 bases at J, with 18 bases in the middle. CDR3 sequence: CASRFDISEVYF. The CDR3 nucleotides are TGCGCCAGCAGATTCGATATCTCCGAGGTGTACTTC.

The CDR3: CASSLNSPSYQETQYF. Written as DNA, the CDR3 is TGTGCCAGCAGCTTAAATTCCCCCTCGTACCAAGAGACCCAGTACTTC. The chain recombines TRBV7-6 with TRBJ2-5; D not certain. V dropped 2 bases and J dropped 0 bases, with 13 bases sitting between them. CDR1 and CDR2 (germline): SGHVS, FNYEAQ. This CDR3 has 16 amino acids.

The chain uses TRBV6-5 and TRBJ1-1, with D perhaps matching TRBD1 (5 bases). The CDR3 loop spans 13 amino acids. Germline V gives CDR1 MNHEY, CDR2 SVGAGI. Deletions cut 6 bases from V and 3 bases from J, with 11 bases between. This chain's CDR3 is CASRDTRDTEAFF. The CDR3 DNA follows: TGTGCCAGCAGGGACACCCGGGACACTGAAGCTTTCTTT.

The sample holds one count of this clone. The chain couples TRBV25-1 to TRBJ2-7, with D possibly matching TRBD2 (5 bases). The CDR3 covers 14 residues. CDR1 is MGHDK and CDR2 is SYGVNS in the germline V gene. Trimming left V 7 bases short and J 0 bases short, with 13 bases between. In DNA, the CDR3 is TGTGCCAGCATTAGCGCCGGTAGCTCCTACGAGCAGTACTTC. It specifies CASISAGSSYEQYF.

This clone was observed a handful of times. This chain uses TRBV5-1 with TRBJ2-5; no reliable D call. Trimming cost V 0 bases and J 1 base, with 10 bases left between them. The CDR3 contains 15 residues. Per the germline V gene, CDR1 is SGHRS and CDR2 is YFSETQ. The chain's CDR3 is CASSLDGQLQETQYF. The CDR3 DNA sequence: TGCGCCAGCAGCTTGGACGGGCAGCTCCAAGAGACCCAGTACTTC. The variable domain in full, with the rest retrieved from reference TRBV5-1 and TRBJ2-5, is KAGVTQTPRYLIKTRGQQVTLSCSPISGHRSVSWYQQTPGQGLQFLFEYFSETQRNKGNFPGRFSGRQFSNSRSEMNVSTLELGDSALYLCASSLDGQLQETQYFGPGTRLLVL.

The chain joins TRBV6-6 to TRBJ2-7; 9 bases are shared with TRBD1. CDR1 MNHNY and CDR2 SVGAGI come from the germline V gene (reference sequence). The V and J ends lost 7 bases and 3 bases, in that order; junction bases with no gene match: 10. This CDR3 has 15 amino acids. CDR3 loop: CASTPGQGRGYEQYF. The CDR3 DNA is TGTGCCAGCACCCCGGGACAGGGCCGGGGCTACGAGCAGTACTTC.

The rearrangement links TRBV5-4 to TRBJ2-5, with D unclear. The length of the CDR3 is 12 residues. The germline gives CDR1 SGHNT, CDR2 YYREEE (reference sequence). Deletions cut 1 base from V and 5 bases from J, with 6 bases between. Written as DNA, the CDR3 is TGTGCCAGCAGCTTGCATGCCGAGACCCAGTACTTC. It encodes CASSLHAETQYF.

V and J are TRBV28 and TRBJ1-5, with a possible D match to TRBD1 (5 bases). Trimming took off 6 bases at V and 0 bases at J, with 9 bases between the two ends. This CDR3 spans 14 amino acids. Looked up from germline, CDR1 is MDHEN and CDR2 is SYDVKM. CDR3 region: CASRQVYSNQPQHF. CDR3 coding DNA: TGTGCCAGCAGACAGGTCTATAGCAATCAGCCCCAGCATTTT.

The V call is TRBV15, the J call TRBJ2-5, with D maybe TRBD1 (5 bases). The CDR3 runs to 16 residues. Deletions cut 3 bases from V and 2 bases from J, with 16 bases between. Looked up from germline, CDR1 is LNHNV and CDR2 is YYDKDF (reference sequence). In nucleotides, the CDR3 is TGTGCCACCAGCAGGGAGACGGTGGGGCGGCAAGAGACCCAGTACTTC. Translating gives CATSRETVGRQETQYF.

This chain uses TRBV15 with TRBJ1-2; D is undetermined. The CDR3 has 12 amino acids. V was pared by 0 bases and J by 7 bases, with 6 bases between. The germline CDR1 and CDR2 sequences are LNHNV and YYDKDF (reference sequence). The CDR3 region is CATSRDLSGYTF. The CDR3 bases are TGTGCCACCAGCAGAGACCTAAGTGGCTACACCTTC.

The CDR3 spells CASSLRLAGLSGELFF. CDR3 DNA sequence: TGTGCCAGCAGCTTACGACTAGCGGGACTCTCCGGGGAGCTGTTTTTT. The genes are TRBV7-2 and TRBJ2-2; 11 bases fit TRBD2. This CDR3 has 16 amino acids. The germline CDR1 and CDR2 sequences are SGHTA and FQGNSA. V shed 2 bases and J 6 bases; nucleotides not matched to a gene: 5.

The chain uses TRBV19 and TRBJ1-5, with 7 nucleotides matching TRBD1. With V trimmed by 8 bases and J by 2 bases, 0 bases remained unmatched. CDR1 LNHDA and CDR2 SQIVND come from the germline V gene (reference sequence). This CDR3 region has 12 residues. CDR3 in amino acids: CASDRGNQPQHF. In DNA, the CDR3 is TGTGCCAGTGACAGGGGCAATCAGCCCCAGCATTTT.

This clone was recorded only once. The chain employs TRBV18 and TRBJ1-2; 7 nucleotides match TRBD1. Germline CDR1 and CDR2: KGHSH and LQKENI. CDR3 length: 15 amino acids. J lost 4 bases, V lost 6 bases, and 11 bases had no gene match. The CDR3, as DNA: TGTGCCAGCTCGCTGACGGACAGGCCTACCTATGGCTACACCTTC. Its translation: CASSLTDRPTYGYTF.

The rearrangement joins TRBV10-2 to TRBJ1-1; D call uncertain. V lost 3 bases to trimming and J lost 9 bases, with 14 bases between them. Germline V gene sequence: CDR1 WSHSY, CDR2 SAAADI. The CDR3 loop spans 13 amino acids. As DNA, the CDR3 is TGCGCCAGCAGTGACTCGAGGGCGGGGAAAGCTTTCTTT. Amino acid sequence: CASSDSRAGKAFF.

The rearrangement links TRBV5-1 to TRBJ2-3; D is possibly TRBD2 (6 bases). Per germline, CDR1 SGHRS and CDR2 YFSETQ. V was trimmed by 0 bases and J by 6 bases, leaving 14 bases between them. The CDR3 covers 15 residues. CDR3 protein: CASSLGDLQSDTQYF. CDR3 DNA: TGCGCCAGCAGCTTGGGGGACTTGCAGTCGGATACGCAGTATTTT.

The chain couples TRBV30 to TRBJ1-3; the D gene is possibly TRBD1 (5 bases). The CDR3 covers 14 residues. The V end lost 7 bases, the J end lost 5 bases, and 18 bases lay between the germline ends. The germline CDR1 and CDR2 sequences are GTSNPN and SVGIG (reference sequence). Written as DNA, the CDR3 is TGTGCCTCGACGGGGGGTTCCCTTAGAAACACCATATATTTT. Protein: CASTGGSLRNTIYF.

CDR3 sequence: CATSRARAEETQYF. The CDR3 DNA reads as TGTGCCACCAGCAGAGCTAGGGCTGAGGAGACCCAGTACTTC. V is TRBV15 and J is TRBJ2-5; the D is unclear. The CDR3 has 14 residues. Trimming removed 1 base at V and 5 bases at J, with 11 bases between. The germline gives CDR1 LNHNV, CDR2 YYDKDF (reference sequence).

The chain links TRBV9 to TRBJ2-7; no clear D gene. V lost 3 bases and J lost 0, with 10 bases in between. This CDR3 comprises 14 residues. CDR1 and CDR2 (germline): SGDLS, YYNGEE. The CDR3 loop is CASSADRHSYEQYF. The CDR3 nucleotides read TGTGCCAGCAGCGCGGACCGCCACTCCTACGAGCAGTACTTC.

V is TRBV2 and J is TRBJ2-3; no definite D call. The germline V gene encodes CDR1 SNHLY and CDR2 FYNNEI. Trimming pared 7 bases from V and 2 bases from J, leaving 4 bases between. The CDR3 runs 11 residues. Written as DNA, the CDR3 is TGTGCCAGCACCTACACAGATACGCAGTATTTT. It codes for CASTYTDTQYF.